Ten or more counts support the clone carrying this TCR beta chain. Its antigen is currently unknown. The V segment lost 4 bases and the J segment 5 bases; nucleotides outside the gene matches: 13. The CDR3 sequence is 16 residues long. CDR1 and CDR2 (germline): SQVTM, ANQGSEA. The source of the sample is a study of response to subunit inactivated influenza vaccine. General study points: Authors suggested that a seasonal influenza vaccination recruits few new T cells each time.

MiXCR, applied by TCRdb to the RT-PCR reads, yields one record per CDR3 protein. The top ten clones hold more than 10% of a sample with 450,000 to 500,000 distinct CDR3 sequences, roughly 11% of them seen once. Specimen: PBMCs from blood, collected 45 days after vaccination. J is TRBJ1-4 and V is TRBV29-1, with 7 bases fitting TRBD1. The clonotype was recovered from a man aged 50-60 years who received an inactivated influenza vaccine. CDR3 DNA: TGCAGCGTTGTTGTCGTGACAGGGAAGATGAATGAAAAACTGTTTTTT. It encodes CSVVVVTGKMNEKLFF.